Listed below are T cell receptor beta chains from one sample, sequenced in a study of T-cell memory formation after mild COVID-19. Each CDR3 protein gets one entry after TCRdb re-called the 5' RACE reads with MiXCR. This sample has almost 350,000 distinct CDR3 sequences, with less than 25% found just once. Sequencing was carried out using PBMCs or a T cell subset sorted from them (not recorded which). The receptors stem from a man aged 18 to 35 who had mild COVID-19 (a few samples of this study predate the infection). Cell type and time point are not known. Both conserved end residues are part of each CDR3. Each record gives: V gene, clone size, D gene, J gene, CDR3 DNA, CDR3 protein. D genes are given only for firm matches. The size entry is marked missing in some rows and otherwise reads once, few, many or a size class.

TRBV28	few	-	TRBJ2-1	TGTGCCAGCAGTTTATCTTCCTCCTACAATGAGCAGTTCTTC	CASSLSSSYNEQFF
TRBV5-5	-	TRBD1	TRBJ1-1	TGTGCCAGCGTACGTGGGGGACAGGGAAACACTGAAGCTTTCTTT	CASVRGGQGNTEAFF
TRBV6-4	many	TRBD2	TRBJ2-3	TGTGCCAGCAGTCCACGGGGGGCAGATACGCAGTATTTT	CASSPRGADTQYF
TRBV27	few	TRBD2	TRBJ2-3	TGTGCCAGCAGTCCGGGCGGGGGGACTGGCACAGATACGCAGTATTTT	CASSPGGGTGTDTQYF
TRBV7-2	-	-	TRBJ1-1	TGTGCCAGCAGCACCCGGGACCCGAACACTGAAGCTTTCTTT	CASSTRDPNTEAFF
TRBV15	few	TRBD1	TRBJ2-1	TGTGCCACCAGCAGAAGATGGACAGGAGAGGGAGATGAGCAGTTCTTC	CATSRRWTGEGDEQFF
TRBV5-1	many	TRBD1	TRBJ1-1	TGCGCCAGCAGCTTGGGACAGGGTGGTGAAGCTTTCTTT	CASSLGQGGEAFF
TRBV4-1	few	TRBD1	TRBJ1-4	TGCGCCAGCAGCCTCCCGGGACAGGGGGATGAAAAACTGTTTTTT	CASSLPGQGDEKLFF
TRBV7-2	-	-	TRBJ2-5	TGTGCCAGCGGCGAACCCCGGGGCGGAGGAGAGACCCAGTACTTC	CASGEPRGGGETQYF
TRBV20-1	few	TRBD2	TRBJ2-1	TGCAGTGCTAGAGATTGGGGCCGGACTAGCGGGGGAACACAGTTCTTC	CSARDWGRTSGGTQFF
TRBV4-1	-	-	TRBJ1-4	TGCGCCAGCAGCCAAGTTGCCCTTGAAAAACTGTTTTTT	CASSQVALEKLFF
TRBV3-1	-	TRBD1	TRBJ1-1	TGTGCCAGCAGGGAGGGGGACAGGGATAACACTGAAGCTTTCTTT	CASREGDRDNTEAFF
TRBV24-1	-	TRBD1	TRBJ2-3	TGTGCCACCAGTGACCTTAGAGGGACAGGGGACACAGATACGCAGTATTTT	CATSDLRGTGDTDTQYF
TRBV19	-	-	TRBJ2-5	TGTGCCAGTAGTGGGACGGCGGAGACCCAGTACTTC	CASSGTAETQYF
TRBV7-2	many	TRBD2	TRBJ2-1	TGTGCCAGCAGCCCCGGACTAGCGGGGGCCAATGAGCAGTTCTTC	CASSPGLAGANEQFF
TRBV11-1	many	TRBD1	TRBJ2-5	TGTGCCAGCAGCCGTTCCGGGACAGGACAAGAGACCCAGTACTTC	CASSRSGTGQETQYF
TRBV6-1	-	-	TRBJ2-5	TGTGCCAGCAGTCTGGGCGGCCGGGAAGAGACCCAGTACTTC	CASSLGGREETQYF
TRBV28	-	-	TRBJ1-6	TGTGCCGGGAGCCGGGGGGGCTCCTATAATTCACCCCTCCACTTT	CAGSRGGSYNSPLHF
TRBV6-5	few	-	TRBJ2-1	TGTGCCAGCAGTTTAACCGGTACCTCAAACTACAATGAGCAGTTCTTC	CASSLTGTSNYNEQFF
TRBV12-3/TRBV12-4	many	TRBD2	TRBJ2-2	TGTGCCAGCAGTTTAAGACCGAGACTAGCGACCTTACTTCCGAACACCGGGGAGCTGTTTTTT	CASSLRPRLATLLPNTGELFF
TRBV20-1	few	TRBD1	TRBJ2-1	TGCAGTGCTACCGGGACAGCCCCTACAGGGGATAATGAGCAGTTCTTC	CSATGTAPTGDNEQFF
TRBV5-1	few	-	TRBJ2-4	TGCGCCAGCAGCTTGGGAGGGACCTTAGCCAAAAACATTCAGTACTTC	CASSLGGTLAKNIQYF
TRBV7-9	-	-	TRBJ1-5	TGTGCCAGCAGCCCAGGGGACGGGAGCCAGCCCCAGCATTTT	CASSPGDGSQPQHF